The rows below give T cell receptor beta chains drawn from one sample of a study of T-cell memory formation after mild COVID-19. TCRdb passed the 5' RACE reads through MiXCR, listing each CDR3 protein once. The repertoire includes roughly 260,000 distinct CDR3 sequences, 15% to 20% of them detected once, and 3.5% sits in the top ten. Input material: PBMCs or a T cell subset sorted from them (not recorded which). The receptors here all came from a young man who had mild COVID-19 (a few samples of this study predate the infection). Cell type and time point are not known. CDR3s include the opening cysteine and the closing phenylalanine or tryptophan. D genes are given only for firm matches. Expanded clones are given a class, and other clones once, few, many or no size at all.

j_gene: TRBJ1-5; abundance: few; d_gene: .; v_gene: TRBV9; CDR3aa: CASSPSVSINQPQHF; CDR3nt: TGTGCCAGCAGCCCATCAGTATCGATCAATCAGCCCCAGCATTTT
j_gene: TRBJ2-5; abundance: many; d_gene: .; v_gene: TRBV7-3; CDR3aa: CASSSYLGKTQYF; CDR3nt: TGTGCCAGCAGCTCCTATCTAGGAAAGACCCAGTACTTC
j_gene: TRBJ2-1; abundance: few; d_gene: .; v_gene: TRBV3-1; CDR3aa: CASSQISARNEQFF; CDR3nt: TGTGCCAGCAGCCAAATTTCGGCTCGCAATGAGCAGTTCTTC
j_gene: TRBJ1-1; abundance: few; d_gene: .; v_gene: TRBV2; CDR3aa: CASSEIRVGAEAFF; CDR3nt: TGTGCCAGCAGCGAGATTAGGGTTGGTGCTGAAGCTTTCTTT
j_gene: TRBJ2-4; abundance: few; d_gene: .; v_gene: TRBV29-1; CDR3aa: CSVVVAKNIQYF; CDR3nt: TGCAGCGTTGTGGTAGCCAAAAACATTCAGTACTTC
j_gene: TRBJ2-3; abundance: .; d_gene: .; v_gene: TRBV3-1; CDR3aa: CASSQVSRTKSTDTQYF; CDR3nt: TGTGCCAGCAGCCAAGTATCCCGGACTAAAAGCACAGATACGCAGTATTTT
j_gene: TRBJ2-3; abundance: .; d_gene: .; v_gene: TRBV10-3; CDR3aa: CAISESGSPKDTQYF; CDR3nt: TGTGCCATCAGTGAGTCGGGCAGCCCCAAGGATACGCAGTATTTT
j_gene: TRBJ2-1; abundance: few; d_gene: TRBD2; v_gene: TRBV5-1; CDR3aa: CASRFSGAPGNEQFF; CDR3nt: TGCGCCAGCAGATTTAGCGGGGCCCCCGGGAATGAGCAGTTCTTC
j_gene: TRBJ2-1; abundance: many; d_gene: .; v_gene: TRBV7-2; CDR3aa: CASGGYNEQFF; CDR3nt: TGTGCCAGCGGCGGCTACAATGAGCAGTTCTTC
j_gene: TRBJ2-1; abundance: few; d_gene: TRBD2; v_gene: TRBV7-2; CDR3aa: CASSLTPSSGGLNEQFF; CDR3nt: TGTGCCAGCAGCCTCACCCCTTCTAGCGGGGGTCTAAATGAGCAGTTCTTC
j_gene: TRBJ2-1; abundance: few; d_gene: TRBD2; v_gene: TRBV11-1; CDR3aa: CASSLSPGGVNEQFF; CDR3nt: TGTGCCAGCAGCTTAAGCCCCGGGGGGGTCAATGAGCAGTTCTTC
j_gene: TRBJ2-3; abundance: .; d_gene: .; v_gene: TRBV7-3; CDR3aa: CASSLDRTRQDTQYF; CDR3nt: TGTGCCAGCAGCTTAGACAGGACTCGCCAAGATACGCAGTATTTT
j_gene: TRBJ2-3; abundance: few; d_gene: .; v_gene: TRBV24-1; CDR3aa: CATSDSKVGDGTQYF; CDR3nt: TGTGCCACCAGTGATTCGAAGGTAGGGGATGGTACGCAGTATTTT
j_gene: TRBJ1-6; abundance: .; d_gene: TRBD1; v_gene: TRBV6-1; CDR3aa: CASEDGGTGTIHPLHF; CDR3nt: TGTGCCAGCGAAGACGGGGGGACAGGGACAATTCACCCCCTCCACTTT
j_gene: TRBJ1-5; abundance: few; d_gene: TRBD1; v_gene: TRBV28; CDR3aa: CASTLGQGGQPQHF; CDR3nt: TGTGCCAGCACCCTGGGACAGGGGGGTCAGCCCCAGCATTTT
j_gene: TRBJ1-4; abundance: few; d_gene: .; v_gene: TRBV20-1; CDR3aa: CSAGRAGEKLFF; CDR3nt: TGCAGTGCGGGCAGGGCGGGGGAAAAACTGTTTTTT
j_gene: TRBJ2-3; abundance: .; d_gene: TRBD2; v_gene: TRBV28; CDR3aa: CASRGLAGNFSTDTQYF; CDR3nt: TGTGCCAGCAGAGGACTAGCGGGGAATTTTAGCACAGATACGCAGTATTTT
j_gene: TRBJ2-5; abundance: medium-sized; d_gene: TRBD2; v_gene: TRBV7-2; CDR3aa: CASSSGGAPETQYF; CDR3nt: TGTGCCAGCAGCTCCGGGGGGGCCCCAGAGACCCAGTACTTC
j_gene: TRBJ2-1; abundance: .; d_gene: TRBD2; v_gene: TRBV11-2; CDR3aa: CASSASGAAEFF; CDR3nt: TGTGCCAGCAGCGCTAGCGGGGCTGCCGAGTTCTTC
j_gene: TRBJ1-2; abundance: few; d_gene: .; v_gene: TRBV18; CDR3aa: CASSPTNGDYGYTF; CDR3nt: TGTGCCAGCTCACCTACCAATGGTGACTATGGCTACACCTTC
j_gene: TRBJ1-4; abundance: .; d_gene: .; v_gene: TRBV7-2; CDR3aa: CASSPYGGKLFF; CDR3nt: TGTGCCAGCAGCCCGTACGGAGGAAAACTGTTTTTT
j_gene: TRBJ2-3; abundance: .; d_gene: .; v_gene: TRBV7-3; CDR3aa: CASSPGARLDTQYF; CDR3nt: TGTGCCAGCAGCCCGGGGGCGAGGTTAGATACGCAGTATTTT
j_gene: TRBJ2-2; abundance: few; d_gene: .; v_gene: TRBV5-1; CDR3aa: CASSLFAGRGADTGELFF; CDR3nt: TGCGCCAGCAGCTTGTTCGCAGGTCGGGGGGCCGACACCGGGGAGCTGTTTTTT
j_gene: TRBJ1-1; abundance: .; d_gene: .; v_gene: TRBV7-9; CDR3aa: CASSLSPANWNTEAFF; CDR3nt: TGTGCCAGCAGCTTATCACCCGCGAACTGGAACACTGAAGCTTTCTTT
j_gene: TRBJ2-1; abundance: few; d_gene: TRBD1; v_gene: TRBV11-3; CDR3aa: CASSLSRGRSEQFF; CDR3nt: TGTGCCAGCAGCTTGTCCAGGGGGCGAAGTGAGCAGTTCTTC
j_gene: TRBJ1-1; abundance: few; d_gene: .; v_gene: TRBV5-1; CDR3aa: CASSLTSAEAFF; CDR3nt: TGCGCCAGCAGCTTAACATCTGCTGAAGCTTTCTTT
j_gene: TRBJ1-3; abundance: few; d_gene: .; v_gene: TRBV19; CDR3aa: CASSIIPRASFSGNTIYF; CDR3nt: TGTGCCAGTAGTATTATCCCGAGGGCGAGCTTCTCTGGAAACACCATATATTTT
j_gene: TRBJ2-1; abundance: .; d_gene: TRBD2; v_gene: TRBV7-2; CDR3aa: CASSSPGLARNEQFF; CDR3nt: TGTGCCAGCAGCTCCCCTGGACTAGCGAGGAATGAGCAGTTCTTC
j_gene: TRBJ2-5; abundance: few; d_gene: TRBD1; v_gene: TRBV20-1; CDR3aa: CSARVTGAQTQYF; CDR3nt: TGCAGTGCTAGAGTTACAGGGGCCCAGACCCAGTACTTC
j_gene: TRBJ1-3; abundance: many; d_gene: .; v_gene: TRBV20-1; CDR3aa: CSARDFRGTGNTIYF; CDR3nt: TGCAGTGCTAGAGATTTTAGGGGAACTGGAAACACCATATATTTT
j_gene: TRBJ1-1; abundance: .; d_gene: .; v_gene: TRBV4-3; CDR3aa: CASSQAGGDTEAFF; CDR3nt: TGCGCCAGCAGCCAAGCCGGTGGGGACACTGAAGCTTTCTTT
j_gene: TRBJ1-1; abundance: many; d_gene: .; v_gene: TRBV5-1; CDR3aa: CASSPGGTPNKAFF; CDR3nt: TGCGCCAGCAGCCCGGGCGGGACACCCAATAAAGCTTTCTTT
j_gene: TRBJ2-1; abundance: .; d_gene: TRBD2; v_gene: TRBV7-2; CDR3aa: CASSVQLAGASPYNEQFF; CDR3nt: TGTGCCAGCAGCGTCCAACTAGCGGGGGCGTCGCCCTACAATGAGCAGTTCTTC
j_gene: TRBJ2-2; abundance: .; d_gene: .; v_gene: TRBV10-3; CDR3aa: CAISLQSGELFF; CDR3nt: TGTGCCATCAGTCTCCAATCCGGGGAGCTGTTTTTT
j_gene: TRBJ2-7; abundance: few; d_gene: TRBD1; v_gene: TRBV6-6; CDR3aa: CASTMDRGSYEQYF; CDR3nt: TGTGCCAGCACCATGGACAGGGGCTCCTACGAGCAGTACTTC
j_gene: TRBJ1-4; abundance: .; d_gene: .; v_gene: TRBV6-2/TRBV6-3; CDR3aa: CASRRAGRYPKEATNEKLFF; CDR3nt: TGTGCCAGCAGGCGAGCGGGGAGGTACCCGAAGGAAGCAACTAATGAAAAACTGTTTTTT
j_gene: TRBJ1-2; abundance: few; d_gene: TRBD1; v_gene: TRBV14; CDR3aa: CASSQWTGGARYGYTF; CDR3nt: TGTGCCAGCAGCCAATGGACAGGGGGCGCGCGGTATGGCTACACCTTC
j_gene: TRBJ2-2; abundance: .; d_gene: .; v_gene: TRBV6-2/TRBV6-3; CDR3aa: CASSYRSTALTGELFF; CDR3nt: TGTGCCAGCAGTTACAGGTCTACAGCCCTCACCGGGGAGCTGTTTTTT
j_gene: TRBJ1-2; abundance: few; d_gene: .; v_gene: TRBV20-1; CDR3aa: CSARDLRGTNYGYTF; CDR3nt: TGCAGTGCTAGAGATCTCCGGGGTACTAACTATGGCTACACCTTC
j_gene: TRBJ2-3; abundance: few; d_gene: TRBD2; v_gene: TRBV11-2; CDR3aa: CASSARQRGPTDTQYF; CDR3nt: TGTGCCAGCAGCGCCCGGCAGCGGGGGCCCACAGATACGCAGTATTTT
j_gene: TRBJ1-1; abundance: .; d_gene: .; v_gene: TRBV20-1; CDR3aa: CSVKDRRKSTEAFF; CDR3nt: TGCAGTGTCAAGGACAGACGTAAAAGCACTGAAGCTTTCTTT
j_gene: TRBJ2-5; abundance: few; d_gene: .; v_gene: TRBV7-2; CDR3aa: CASSPYGTQETQYF; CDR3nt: TGTGCCAGCAGCCCATATGGGACCCAAGAGACCCAGTACTTC
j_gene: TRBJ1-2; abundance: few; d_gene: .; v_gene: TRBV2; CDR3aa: CASSLGFNYGYTF; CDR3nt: TGTGCCAGCAGTCTTGGGTTTAACTATGGCTACACCTTC
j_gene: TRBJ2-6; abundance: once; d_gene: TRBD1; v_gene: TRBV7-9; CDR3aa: CASTSKWDRLSGANVLTF; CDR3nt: TGTGCCAGCACCTCCAAATGGGACAGACTCTCTGGGGCCAACGTCCTGACTTTC
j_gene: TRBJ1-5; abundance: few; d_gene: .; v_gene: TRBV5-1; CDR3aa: CASSEGLRRNQPQHF; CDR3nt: TGCGCCAGCAGCGAGGGCTTAAGGCGCAATCAGCCCCAGCATTTT
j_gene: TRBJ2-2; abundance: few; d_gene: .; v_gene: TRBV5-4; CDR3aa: CASSPDGGPSTGELFF; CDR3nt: TGTGCCAGCAGCCCGGATGGGGGACCATCCACCGGGGAGCTGTTTTTT
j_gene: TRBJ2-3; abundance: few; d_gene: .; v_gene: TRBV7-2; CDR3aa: CASSISADTQYF; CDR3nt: TGTGCCAGCAGTATATCCGCGGATACGCAGTATTTT
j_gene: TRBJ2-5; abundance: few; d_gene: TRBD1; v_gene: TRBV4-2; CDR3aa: CASSQPISDRGETQYF; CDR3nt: TGTGCCAGCAGCCAACCCATTTCGGACAGGGGGGAGACCCAGTACTTC
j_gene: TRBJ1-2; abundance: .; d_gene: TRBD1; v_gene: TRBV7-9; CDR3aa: CASSRGQERDFTF; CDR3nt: TGTGCCAGCAGCCGTGGACAGGAGAGGGATTTCACCTTC
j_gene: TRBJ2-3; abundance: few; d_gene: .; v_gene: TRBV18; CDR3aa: CASSPQHGSDTQYF; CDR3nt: TGTGCCAGCTCACCACAACATGGATCAGATACGCAGTATTTT
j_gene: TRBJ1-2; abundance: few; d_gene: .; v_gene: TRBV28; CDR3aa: CASSLGQGGYGYTF; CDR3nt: TGTGCCAGCAGTTTAGGGCAGGGAGGGTATGGCTACACCTTC
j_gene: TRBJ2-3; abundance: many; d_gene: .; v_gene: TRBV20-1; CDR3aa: CSAPNRDSTDTQYF; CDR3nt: TGCAGTGCTCCTAACCGGGACAGCACAGATACGCAGTATTTT
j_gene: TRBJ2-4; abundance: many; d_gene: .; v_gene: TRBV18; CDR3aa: CASSPPEAKNIQYF; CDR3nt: TGTGCCAGCTCACCGCCAGAAGCCAAAAACATTCAGTACTTC
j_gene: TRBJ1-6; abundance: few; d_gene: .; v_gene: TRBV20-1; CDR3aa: CSARELLNSPLHF; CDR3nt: TGCAGTGCTAGAGAATTGCTTAATTCACCCCTCCACTTT
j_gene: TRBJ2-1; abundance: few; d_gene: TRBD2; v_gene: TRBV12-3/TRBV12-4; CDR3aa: CASALAGGPDEQFF; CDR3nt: TGTGCCAGCGCACTAGCGGGGGGGCCCGATGAGCAGTTCTTC
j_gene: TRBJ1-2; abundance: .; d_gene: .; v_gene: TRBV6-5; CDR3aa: CASSYSIGRKNYGYTF; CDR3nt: TGTGCCAGCAGTTACTCGATAGGCAGGAAGAACTATGGCTACACCTTC
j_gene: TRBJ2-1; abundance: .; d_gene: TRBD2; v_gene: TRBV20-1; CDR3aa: CSASRAGGEQFF; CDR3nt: TGCAGTGCTAGCCGAGCGGGGGGGGAGCAGTTCTTC